This TCR beta chain appears in the sequencing data of a study of T cells after yellow fever vaccination. Looking at the study overall: Low-cell-number fractions underwent preparation using SMART-Seq v4 Ultra Low Input. General study results and limits: Primary-vaccination clones mostly resurfaced post-booster (96% CD4, under 90% CD8). Abundant clonotypes from the bulk population could contaminate FACS-sorted repertoires.

Generation of TCR cDNA used 5'RACE template switching (which added a universal primer site and UMIs). TCRdb independently ran MiXCR on the 5' RACE reads; one entry per CDR3 protein. The data contain 230,000 or so distinct CDR3 sequences, approximately 6.3% of them singletons. At least ten counts were recorded for this clonotype. The target antigen is unknown. The length of the CDR3 is 13 residues. Deletions cut 2 bases from V and 9 bases from J, with 13 bases between. Germline-derived CDR1 and CDR2 are MGHDK and SYGVNS. The chain uses TRBV25-1 and TRBJ2-5; D is possibly TRBD2 (5 bases). The clonotype originates from a man younger than 40 who received the YFV17D yellow fever vaccine. Sequencing was performed on CD4+ T cells sorted from PBMCs, taken on the day of the yellow fever booster vaccination. In DNA, the CDR3 is TGTGCCAGCAGTGAACGAGGGCCTACGGCCCAGTACTTC. Amino acid sequence: CASSERGPTAQYF.